Listed here are 17 T cell receptor beta chains from one sample, sequenced in a study of blood T cell repertoires in COVID-19 (dated by TCRdb to 2018 to 2020). The library was built by means of the immunoSEQ multiplex PCR assay. In its TCRdb copy, this immuneACCESS table keeps in-frame sequences only and misses some clones. Where compared with another copy, unresolved V genes explain less than half of these, and the others have no known cause. The sample records under 200,000 clones, 90% of which are singletons. 0.45% to 0.65% of the sample lies in the top ten. The sample taken for sequencing was peripheral blood. These receptors originate from a man between 50 and 59 years old with acute or convalescent COVID-19.

The J gene is TRBJ1-1, the V gene TRBV4-3; the D is unclear. Trimming took 3 bases from V and 4 from J, leaving 9 bases between them. Germline-derived CDR1 and CDR2 are LGHNA and YSLEER. The CDR3 totals 13 residues. This CDR3 is CASSHQEGTEAFF. The CDR3 region has the DNA TGCGCCAGCAGCCATCAGGAGGGCACTGAAGCTTTCTTT.

The chain recombines TRBV28 with TRBJ1-1, with 7 bases fitting TRBD1. Germline values: CDR1 MDHEN, CDR2 SYDVKM. Trimming took 5 bases from V and 1 from J; bases not matched to a gene: 10. The CDR3 loop spans 16 amino acids. Here the CDR3 reads CASSPGSGGTNTEAFF. The CDR3 coding sequence is TGTGCCAGCAGTCCCGGGTCAGGGGGAACGAACACTGAAGCTTTCTTT.

The sample holds one count of this clone. This chain links TRBV5-6 with TRBJ2-3; 9 bases match TRBD2. Germline values: CDR1 SGHDT, CDR2 YYEEEE. V shed 2 bases and J 5 bases; nucleotides not matched to a gene: 12. This CDR3 is built from 17 residues. The CDR3 spells CASSLATSGPGGDTQYF. The CDR3, as DNA: TGTGCCAGCAGCTTAGCGACTAGCGGACCCGGTGGAGATACGCAGTATTTT.

The J gene is TRBJ2-5, the V gene TRBV3-1 (or the pseudogene TRBV3-2); 9 nucleotides match TRBD1. CDR3 length: 15 residues. J lost 5 bases, V lost 4 bases, and 8 bases had no gene match. CDR1 is LGHDT, CDR2 YNNKEL, per germline (reference sequence). CDR3 amino acids: CASSPGQGTWETQYF. The CDR3 DNA reads TGTGCCAGCAGCCCGGGACAGGGAACTTGGGAGACCCAGTACTTC.

V usage is TRBV5-1 and J usage is TRBJ2-5, with 8 bases that match TRBD1. With 4 bases clipped from V and 5 bases from J, the junction kept 7 bases outside the gene matches. Germline loops: CDR1 SGHRS, CDR2 YFSETQ. The CDR3 consists of 14 residues. The CDR3 nucleotides are TGCGCCAGCAGCCCGGGACAGGAAGGGGAGACCCAGTACTTC. Translation: CASSPGQEGETQYF.

V usage is TRBV5-1 and J usage is TRBJ2-2, with D perhaps matching TRBD1 (5 bases). Looked up from germline, CDR1 is SGHRS and CDR2 is YFSETQ. V lost 2 bases and J 5 bases, leaving 7 bases between the germline ends. This CDR3 spans 13 amino acids. The CDR3 loop reads CASSFPGTGELFF. The CDR3 nucleotides are TGCGCCAGCAGCTTTCCAGGGACCGGGGAGCTGTTTTTT.

The chain is built from TRBV19 and TRBJ1-1, with TRBD1 identical over 7 bases. The junction had 4 bases not matched to a gene; V was cut back by 0 bases and J by 6 bases. Per germline, CDR1 LNHDA and CDR2 SQIVND (reference sequence). The CDR3 sequence is 14 residues long. The CDR3 nucleotides read TGTGCCAGTAGTATAGATGGGCAGGGGGCTGAAGCTTTCTTT. Its protein is CASSIDGQGAEAFF.

The chain recombines TRBV7-8 with TRBJ1-5; maybe TRBD1 (6 bases). CDR1 is SGHVS and CDR2 is FQNEAQ in the germline V gene. The CDR3 extends over 13 amino acids. V gave up 7 bases and J gave up 0 bases, with 7 bases separating them. DNA for the CDR3: TGTGCCAGCAACAGGGATAGCAATCAGCCCCAGCATTTT. The encoded protein is CASNRDSNQPQHF.

The chain uses TRBV18 and TRBJ1-3, with unresolved D. CDR1 KGHSH and CDR2 LQKENI come from the germline V gene. V lost 1 base and J 4 bases, leaving 11 bases between the germline ends. The CDR3 length is 15 residues. The CDR3: CASSPLSGAGNTIYF. The CDR3 DNA sequence: TGTGCCAGCTCACCACTGTCAGGCGCCGGAAACACCATATATTTT.

The chain recombines TRBV27 with TRBJ2-2; 8 bases are shared with TRBD1. CDR1 MNHEY and CDR2 SMNVEV come from the germline V gene (reference sequence). V trimming: 3 bases; J trimming: 4 bases; junction bases outside the gene matches: 4. This CDR3 comprises 15 residues. The DNA of the CDR3 is TGTGCCAGCAGTTTTGTGACAGGGGCCACCGGGGAGCTGTTTTTT. It yields the protein CASSFVTGATGELFF.

The gene calls are TRBV19 and TRBJ2-1; 8 positions match TRBD1. The CDR3 extends over 17 amino acids. The junction had 15 bases not matched to a gene; V was cut back by 5 bases and J by 6 bases. Germline CDR1 LNHDA, CDR2 SQIVND (reference sequence). The DNA of the CDR3 is TGTGCCAGTAGTGTCCTCCCCGGACAGGGAACGGGCAATGAGCAGTTCTTC. It specifies CASSVLPGQGTGNEQFF.

The chain couples TRBV4-1 to TRBJ2-7; D perhaps matches TRBD1 (6 bases). The CDR3 is made up of 15 amino acids. Germline CDR1 MGHRA, CDR2 YSYEKL. V shed 2 bases and J shed 1 base, with 12 bases lying between them. DNA of the CDR3: TGCGCCAGCAGCCAAAATTCACAGGGTTCCTACGAGCAGTACTTC. Protein product: CASSQNSQGSYEQYF.

The chain uses TRBV3-1 (or the pseudogene TRBV3-2) and TRBJ1-3; 7 nucleotides match TRBD1. Trimming took 4 bases from V and 3 from J; bases not matched to a gene: 15. The CDR3 contains 18 residues. Germline V gene sequence: CDR1 LGHDT, CDR2 YNNKEL (reference sequence). In nucleotides, the CDR3 is TGTGCCAGCAGCCCCACAGGGGACGCCAGTCCTGATGGAAACACCATATATTTT. Protein sequence: CASSPTGDASPDGNTIYF.

CDR3 residues: CASSPPGGAYGYTF. CDR3 DNA sequence: TGTGCCAGCTCACCACCAGGGGGCGCCTATGGCTACACCTTC. The chain couples TRBV18 to TRBJ1-2, with TRBD1 matching 7 bases. This CDR3 has 14 amino acids. After removal of 0 bases from V and 4 bases from J, the junction contained 2 bases not matched to a gene. Germline-derived CDR1 and CDR2 are KGHSH and LQKENI. Full variable domain (remainder filled in from reference TRBV18 and TRBJ1-2): NAGVMQNPRHLVRRRGQEARLRCSPMKGHSHVYWYRQLPEEGLKFMVYLQKENIIDESGMPKERFSAEFPKEGPSILRIQQVVRGDSAAYFCASSPPGGAYGYTFGSGTRLTVV.

This clone was found once. The chain is built from TRBV12-3 or TRBV12-4 and TRBJ2-7; 7 bases align to TRBD1. The CDR3 sequence is 13 residues long. V lost 6 bases, J lost 6 bases, and 8 bases stayed unmatched. CDR3 region: CASSFYNRGEQYF. The CDR3 DNA reads as TGTGCCAGCAGCTTTTATAACAGGGGCGAGCAGTACTTC.

The J gene is TRBJ1-5, the V gene TRBV23-1; a possible D gene is TRBD1 (6 bases). TRBV23-1 is given ORF status, its function remaining uncertain. V gave up 0 bases and J gave up 0 bases, with 18 bases separating them. This CDR3 comprises 19 residues. This chain's CDR3 is CASSQSRKEGGNSNQPQHF. CDR3 in DNA: TGCGCCAGCAGTCAATCAAGGAAAGAGGGGGGGAATAGCAATCAGCCCCAGCATTTT.

The V and J genes are TRBV6-5 and TRBJ1-2, with TRBD1 matching 7 bases. CDR3 length: 15 residues. With V trimmed by 7 bases and J by 3 bases, 11 bases remained unmatched. Germline CDR1 and CDR2: MNHEY and SVGAGI. The CDR3 coding sequence is TGTGCCAGCATCCGCGGGACAACAGGGGACTATGGCTACACCTTC. Encoded protein: CASIRGTTGDYGYTF.